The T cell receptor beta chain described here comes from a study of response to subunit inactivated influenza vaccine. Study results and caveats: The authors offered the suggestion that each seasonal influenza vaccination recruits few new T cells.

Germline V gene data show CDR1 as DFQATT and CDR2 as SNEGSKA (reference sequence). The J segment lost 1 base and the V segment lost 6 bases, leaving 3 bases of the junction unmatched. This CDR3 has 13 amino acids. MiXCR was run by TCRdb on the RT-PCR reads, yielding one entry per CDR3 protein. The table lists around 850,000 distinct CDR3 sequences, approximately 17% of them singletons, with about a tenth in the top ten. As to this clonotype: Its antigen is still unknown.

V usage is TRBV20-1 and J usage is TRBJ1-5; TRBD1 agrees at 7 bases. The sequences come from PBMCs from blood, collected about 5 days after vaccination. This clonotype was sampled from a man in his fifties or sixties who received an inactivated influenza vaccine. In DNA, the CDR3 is TGCAGTGCCGACAGGGCCAGCAATCAGCCCCAGCATTTT. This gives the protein CSADRASNQPQHF.